The 10 T cell receptor beta chains reported below all come from one sample, sequenced in a study of Ad26.COV2.S vaccination and SARS-CoV-2 variants. The treatment: some 19 received Ad26.COV2.S at low or high dose, single or two shots; roughly 5 received placebo; per-sample allocation not given. Material that was analyzed had been drawn on day 63 after the first vaccine or placebo injection. TCRdb's table, derived via immunoSEQ multiplex PCR, lists solely in-frame clones and lacks some. Of some 480,000 clones listed, approximately 88% were seen once; the top ten hold over 10%. Sequencing used peripheral blood, obtained in a trial of Ad26.COV2.S vaccine versus placebo. These receptor sequences come from a person aged 18-65 years who received the Ad26.COV2.S COVID-19 vaccine or a placebo.

The J gene is TRBJ2-3, the V gene TRBV4-3; perhaps D is TRBD1 or TRBD2 (5 bases each). V lost 2 bases, J lost 1 base, and 10 bases lay in between. Germline lookup yields CDR1 LGHNA and CDR2 YSLEER. The CDR3 totals 15 residues. CDR3 amino acids: CASSQRDLRTDTQYF. The CDR3 DNA sequence: TGCGCCAGCAGCCAACGGGACCTGCGCACAGATACGCAGTATTTT.

This chain links TRBV27 with TRBJ2-7, with D possibly matching TRBD1 (6 bases). Trimming cost V 5 bases and J 2 bases, with 19 bases left between them. Germline loops: CDR1 MNHEY, CDR2 SMNVEV (reference sequence). CDR3 length: 16 amino acids. The DNA for the CDR3 is TGTGCCAGCAGTCAGCCCACCGGGACACCACCCTACGAGCAGTACTTC. Its translation: CASSQPTGTPPYEQYF.

This clone was counted a few times. The same CDR3 arises from other DNA sequences in this sample as well. The chain has TRBV5-6 and TRBJ2-7, with D possibly matching TRBD2 (6 bases). Trimming took off 0 bases at V and 0 bases at J, with 10 bases between the two ends. Germline-derived CDR1 and CDR2 are SGHDT and YYEEEE. The CDR3 is made up of 15 amino acids. CDR3 nucleotide sequence: TGTGCCAGCAGCTTGGGTGGAGGGTCCTCCTACGAGCAGTACTTC. The encoded protein is CASSLGGGSSYEQYF.

The CDR3 here is CASSFTTSTQYF. The CDR3 DNA reads TGTGCCAGCAGCTTTACTACTTCGACGCAGTACTTC. This chain connects TRBV5-8 to TRBJ2-7, with unresolved D. Germline CDR1 reads SGHTS; CDR2 reads YDEGEE. Trimming took off 2 bases at V and 9 bases at J, with 12 bases between the two ends. The CDR3 is 12 amino acids.

The chain has TRBV7-2 and TRBJ2-7; TRBD2 matches 13 bases. After removal of 2 bases from V and 3 bases from J, the junction contained 4 bases not matched to a gene. Germline CDR1 is SGHTA and CDR2 is FQGNSA. The CDR3 length is 16 residues. This chain's CDR3 is CASSLQGTSGNYEQYF. In DNA, the CDR3 is TGTGCCAGCAGCTTACAAGGGACTAGCGGGAACTACGAGCAGTACTTC.

This chain uses TRBV7-9 with TRBJ2-2, with 10 bases aligning to TRBD1. Germline lookup yields CDR1 SEHNR and CDR2 FQNEAQ (reference sequence). The J segment lost 4 bases and the V segment lost 5 bases, leaving 4 bases of the junction unmatched. The CDR3 covers 15 residues. CDR3 nucleotides: TGTGCCAGCAGCAAGACAGGGGGCAGCACCGGGGAGCTGTTTTTT. Its protein is CASSKTGGSTGELFF. The whole variable domain, filled in from reference TRBV7-9 and TRBJ2-2, reads DTGVSQNPRHKITKRGQNVTFRCDPISEHNRLYWYRQTLGQGPEFLTYFQNEAQLEKSRLLSDRFSAERPKGSFSTLEIQRTEQGDSAMYLCASSKTGGSTGELFFGEGSRLTVL.

This rearrangement joins TRBV9 to TRBJ2-2, with TRBD2 identical over 9 bases. Trimming cost V 0 bases and J 7 bases; bases outside gene matches: 10. The germline V gene encodes CDR1 SGDLS and CDR2 YYNGEE. The CDR3 has 17 residues. CDR3 in amino acids: CASSVEVSGSDGGELFF. Written as DNA, the CDR3 is TGTGCCAGCAGCGTAGAAGTTAGCGGGAGTGATGGCGGGGAGCTGTTTTTT.

The chain is built from TRBV4-3 and TRBJ1-5; possible D gene TRBD1, 6 bases. From germline, CDR1 is LGHNA and CDR2 YSLEER. V shed 2 bases and J shed 3 bases, with 11 bases lying between them. The CDR3 is made up of 15 amino acids. The CDR3 protein is CASSQSQGPNQPQHF. CDR3 nucleotides: TGCGCCAGCAGCCAATCCCAGGGGCCCAATCAGCCCCAGCATTTT.

This chain uses TRBV6-2 or TRBV6-3 with TRBJ2-7; D is perhaps TRBD2 (5 bases). The CDR3 consists of 16 residues. Per germline, CDR1 MNHEY and CDR2 SVGEGT. Between the trimmed V and J ends, which lost 0 bases and 4 bases, there was a span of 16 bases. This chain's CDR3 is CASSYSRVEIRYEQYF. CDR3 DNA: TGTGCCAGCAGTTACTCGAGGGTAGAGATACGGTACGAGCAGTACTTC.

The CDR3 sequence is CASSLYAYEQYF. DNA for the CDR3: TGTGCCAGCAGTTTGTATGCCTACGAGCAGTACTTC. The gene calls are TRBV28 and TRBJ2-7; D not certain. Germline V gene lookup returns CDR1 MDHEN and CDR2 SYDVKM. Trimming cost V 3 bases and J 2 bases, with 5 bases left between them. This CDR3 is built from 12 residues.